These 27 T cell receptor beta chains were all obtained from the same sample, sequenced in a study of molecular identifiers for immune sequencing clone quantification. Each CDR3 protein gets one entry after TCRdb re-called the PCR reads with MiXCR. The profile shows 8,000 to 11,000 distinct CDR3 sequences, 15% to 20% of them singletons. The sequenced material came from naive CD8+ T cells from blood, with Jurkat cell RNA spiked in. As to subset: FACS-sorted CD8+CD4-CCR7+CD45RA+ naive T cells. All receptors derive from a human donor in good health. Some libraries in this study had Jurkat cell RNA spiked in.

This clonotype was detected many times. This rearrangement joins TRBV4-3 to TRBJ2-1; TRBD2 agrees at 11 bases. V dropped 3 bases and J dropped 9; count of bases not matched to a gene: 7. This CDR3 has 15 amino acids. Germline loops: CDR1 LGHNA, CDR2 YSLEER. The CDR3 region has the DNA TGCGCCAGCAGCCAGAGACTAGCGGGAATCAGTGAGCAGTTCTTC. It codes for CASSQRLAGISEQFF.

This clonotype has a handful of counts. The chain carries TRBV27 and TRBJ2-1, with 13 positions matching TRBD2. The germline CDR1 and CDR2 sequences are MNHEY and SMNVEV (reference sequence). The CDR3 sequence is 15 residues long. With V trimmed by 6 bases and J by 9 bases, 8 bases remained unmatched. CDR3 amino acids: CASRERTSGSSEQFF. Here the CDR3 DNA reads TGTGCCAGCAGGGAACGGACTAGCGGGAGTAGTGAGCAGTTCTTC.

Sample share makes this clonotype medium-sized. This chain links TRBV20-1 with TRBJ2-1; 9 bases agree with TRBD2. After removal of 1 base from V and 5 bases from J, the junction contained 9 bases not matched to a gene. Germline V CDR1 and CDR2: DFQATT, SNEGSKA (reference sequence). CDR3 length: 16 residues. Written as DNA, the CDR3 is TGCAGTGCTAGAGCCCCCGGGACTAGCATAGACAATGAGCAGTTCTTC. The encoded protein is CSARAPGTSIDNEQFF.

This clonotype is labeled as medium-sized (0.01 to 0.1%). The chain employs TRBV6-5 and TRBJ2-5; no clear D gene. The V gene's germline CDR1 is MNHEY and CDR2 SVGAGI. Trimming left V 2 bases short and J 10 bases short, with 11 bases between. This CDR3 has 12 amino acids. DNA of the CDR3: TGTGCCAGCAGTTACGGTGGCACCCACCAGTACTTC. It translates to CASSYGGTHQYF.

Relative to its sample, this clonotype is medium-sized (0.01 to 0.1%). This chain links TRBV9 with TRBJ1-1; D uncertain. This CDR3 has 17 amino acids. Germline values: CDR1 SGDLS, CDR2 YYNGEE. V lost 1 base to trimming and J lost 4 bases, with 20 bases between them. The CDR3 DNA reads TGTGCCAGCAGCGTATTTGGAGGAAAACTAGGGCGCACTGAAGCTTTCTTT. It specifies CASSVFGGKLGRTEAFF.

The V gene is TRBV10-3, the J gene TRBJ2-1; the match to TRBD2 covers 11 bases. The CDR3 loop spans 17 amino acids. The V gene end was trimmed by 2 bases and the J gene end by 6 bases; junction bases not matched to a gene: 9. From germline, CDR1 is ENHRY and CDR2 SYGVKD. The CDR3 DNA follows: TGTGCCATCAGTGAGGCGATAGCGGGAGGGATTGGCAATGAGCAGTTCTTC. As protein: CAISEAIAGGIGNEQFF.

Ten or more counts support this clonotype. The V and J genes are TRBV4-1 and TRBJ2-3; 9 bases fit TRBD2. This CDR3 has 16 residues. V lost 4 bases to trimming and J lost 0 bases; unmatched junction nucleotides: 5. CDR1 MGHRA and CDR2 YSYEKL come from the germline V gene. CDR3 loop: CASSRLTSGSTDTQYF. In DNA, the CDR3 is TGCGCCAGCAGCCGACTGACTAGCGGAAGCACAGATACGCAGTATTTT.

A word on this clonotype: This may be a read error, as it is one base from a much larger clone. The CDR3 sequence: CASSPANEQYF. The CDR3 DNA is TGTGCCAGCAGCCCAGCTAACGAGCAGTACTTC. The chain couples TRBV14 to TRBJ2-7; D ambiguous. There are 11 residues in the CDR3. Germline loops: CDR1 SGHDN, CDR2 FVKESK. V lost 4 bases to trimming and J lost 5 bases, with 6 bases between them.

There are many counts of this clonotype. The chain recombines TRBV12-5 with TRBJ2-5; 7 nucleotides match TRBD2. Trimming at V came to 6 bases and at J to 3 bases, leaving 10 bases not matched to a gene. CDR1 is LGHNT, CDR2 FRNRAP, per germline. The CDR3 covers 15 residues. CDR3 loop: CASGPTQGLKETQYF. The CDR3 DNA reads as TGTGCTAGTGGACCGACTCAGGGACTAAAAGAGACCCAGTACTTC.

By share, this clonotype counts as medium-sized. The chain has TRBV7-9 and TRBJ2-7; D is unclear. The germline CDR1 and CDR2 sequences are SEHNR and FQNEAQ (reference sequence). V dropped 5 bases and J dropped 2 bases, with 13 bases sitting between them. The CDR3 extends over 14 amino acids. The CDR3 nucleotides read TGTGCCAGCAGCGCCCGACTGCTAGCCTACGAGCAGTACTTC. This encodes CASSARLLAYEQYF.

This clonotype is labeled medium-sized. The gene calls are TRBV19 and TRBJ2-7; D may correspond to TRBD1 or TRBD2 (6 bases each). From germline, CDR1 is LNHDA and CDR2 SQIVND (reference sequence). This CDR3 spans 18 amino acids. V shed 4 bases and J shed 7 bases, with 29 bases lying between them. The CDR3 DNA sequence: TGTGCCAGTAGTACCTTGCCCCTAGGGGGAGGATCCTACGAAGAGCAGTACTTC. Its translation: CASSTLPLGGGSYEEQYF.

This clonotype was seen repeatedly, ten times or more. Its ends do not fully match the called genes, so a read error is possible. The rearrangement joins TRBV4-3 to TRBJ2-3; no definite D call. The CDR3 is 14 amino acids. The germline CDR1 and CDR2 sequences are LGHNA and YSLEER. The CDR3 loop is CASSQDLSRDTQYF. The DNA of the CDR3 is TGCGCCAGCAGCCAAGATTTAAGCAGAGATACGCAGTATTTT.

In its sample, this clonotype ranks as medium-sized. The chain joins TRBV27 to TRBJ2-3; D unclear. The CDR3 extends over 15 amino acids. V was trimmed by 3 bases and J by 6 bases, leaving 16 bases between them. CDR1 is MNHEY, CDR2 SMNVEV, per germline (reference sequence). DNA of the CDR3: TGTGCCAGCAGTTTCAGCACGGGTCGTTTTGATACGCAGTATTTT. The encoded protein is CASSFSTGRFDTQYF.

This clonotype is labeled medium-sized. The chain has TRBV4-1 and TRBJ2-7, with TRBD2 identical over 10 bases. Trimming cost V 2 bases and J 4 bases; bases outside gene matches: 5. The CDR3 runs 15 residues. Germline CDR1 is MGHRA and CDR2 is YSYEKL. The CDR3 DNA reads as TGCGCCAGCAGCCAATTAGCGGGAGGAGGGTACGAGCAGTACTTC. It encodes CASSQLAGGGYEQYF.

This clonotype is medium-sized within its sample. The chain combines TRBV7-6 with TRBJ2-3; 12 nucleotides line up with TRBD2. The CDR3 runs 16 residues. Germline lookup yields CDR1 SGHVS and CDR2 FNYEAQ. Trimming took 5 bases from V and 2 from J; bases not matched to a gene: 5. The chain's CDR3 is CASSILAGGPTDTQYF. For the CDR3, the DNA is TGTGCCAGCAGCATTCTAGCGGGAGGGCCCACAGATACGCAGTATTTT.

The sample holds many counts of this clonotype. CDR3 sequence reads: CASSQTRPETQYF. CDR3 DNA sequence: TGTGCCAGCAGCCAGACCCGGCCGGAGACCCAGTACTTC. This chain links TRBV11-2 with TRBJ2-5; D unclear. The germline V gene has CDR1 SGHAT and CDR2 FQNNGV. The CDR3 consists of 13 residues. The V end was cut by 5 bases, the J end by 5 bases, with 12 bases between.

Sample share makes this clonotype medium-sized (0.01 to 0.1%). This rearrangement joins TRBV19 to TRBJ1-1, with D hard to call. V shed 1 base and J shed 0 bases, with 3 bases lying between them. CDR1 LNHDA and CDR2 SQIVND come from the germline V gene (reference sequence). This CDR3 comprises 13 residues. CDR3: CASSIALNTEAFF. The CDR3, as DNA: TGTGCCAGTAGTATAGCTTTGAACACTGAAGCTTTCTTT.

This clonotype qualifies as medium-sized. This sequence joins TRBV7-9 and TRBJ2-7, with D uncertain. Trimming cost V 5 bases and J 0 bases, with 5 bases left between them. Germline-derived CDR1 and CDR2 are SEHNR and FQNEAQ (reference sequence). The CDR3 consists of 12 residues. The CDR3 nucleotides are TGTGCCAGCAGCCCTAACTCCTACGAGCAGTACTTC. Encoded protein: CASSPNSYEQYF.

This clonotype was recorded only once. Here the CDR3 omits its conserved ending phenylalanine or tryptophan, so a read error is the likely source. CDR3: CASSLSSYNEQFS. CDR3 nucleotides: TGTGCCAGCAGTTTGAGTTCCTACAATGAGCAGTTCTCC. This chain joins TRBV12-3 or TRBV12-4 and TRBJ2-1; D gene ambiguous. Trimming stripped 3 bases from V and 1 base from J, with 4 bases between. This CDR3 spans 13 amino acids.

This clonotype rates as medium-sized. The chain carries TRBV6-2 or TRBV6-3 and TRBJ1-1; D is possibly TRBD1 (5 bases). The CDR3 length is 14 residues. Trimming pared 10 bases from V and 3 bases from J, leaving 18 bases between. Germline-derived CDR1 and CDR2 are MNHEY and SVGEGT. Here the CDR3 DNA reads TGTGCCATCCGGAAAATCCGGGGGTACACTGAAGCTTTCTTT. The encoded protein is CAIRKIRGYTEAFF.

This clonotype counts as medium-sized (0.01 to 0.1%). This chain uses TRBV7-9 with TRBJ2-5, with D perhaps TRBD2 (5 bases). This CDR3 has 13 amino acids. The V gene lost 5 bases and the J gene lost 8 bases, with 15 bases spanning the gap. The germline V gene has CDR1 SEHNR and CDR2 FQNEAQ (reference sequence). Written as DNA, the CDR3 is TGTGCCAGCAGCCCCTCTGTCGGGGTCACCCAGTACTTC. It specifies CASSPSVGVTQYF.

This clonotype was picked up many times. The chain has TRBV19 and TRBJ1-2; TRBD1 agrees at 9 bases. V lost 4 bases to trimming and J lost 4 bases; unmatched junction nucleotides: 19. The CDR3 loop spans 19 amino acids. The germline gives CDR1 LNHDA, CDR2 SQIVND (reference sequence). The CDR3 reads CASSNDPRDRVYSGYGYTF. The CDR3 region has the DNA TGTGCCAGTAGTAACGATCCCCGGGACAGGGTTTATAGTGGCTATGGCTACACCTTC.

This clonotype was seen ten or more times. The rearrangement uses TRBV5-1 and TRBJ1-5; a possible D gene is TRBD1 (6 bases). Trimming shortened V by 5 bases and J by 1 base, and 16 bases separated the two germline ends. This CDR3 region has 16 residues. Per the germline V gene, CDR1 is SGHRS and CDR2 is YFSETQ. This chain's CDR3 is CASSFYRERSNQPQHF. CDR3 in DNA: TGCGCCAGCAGTTTTTACAGGGAGCGCAGCAATCAGCCCCAGCATTTT.

The V call is TRBV12-3 or TRBV12-4, the J call TRBJ1-4, with D unclear. This CDR3 spans 18 amino acids. V dropped 3 bases and J dropped 0 bases, with 17 bases sitting between them. The CDR3: CASSFRTEEFATNEKLFF. CDR3 DNA sequence: TGTGCCAGCAGTTTTAGGACCGAGGAATTTGCAACTAATGAAAAACTGTTTTTT.

This clonotype was picked up many times. J is TRBJ2-7 and V is TRBV7-9; D not certain. Germline CDR1 is SEHNR and CDR2 is FQNEAQ (reference sequence). The length of the CDR3 is 12 residues. Trimming left V 3 bases short and J 2 bases short, with 5 bases between. The CDR3 nucleotides are TGTGCCAGCAGCTTCGGCCCCTACGAGCAGTACTTC. It specifies CASSFGPYEQYF.

At least ten counts were recorded for this clonotype. The chain has TRBV7-9 and TRBJ2-4; D is possibly TRBD1 or TRBD2 (5 bases each). The V gene lost 0 bases and the J gene lost 0 bases, with 9 bases spanning the gap. CDR1 is SEHNR and CDR2 is FQNEAQ in the germline V gene (reference sequence). The CDR3 runs 16 residues. This CDR3 is CASSLAEGLAKNIQYF. CDR3 in DNA: TGTGCCAGCAGCTTAGCAGAGGGGTTAGCCAAAAACATTCAGTACTTC.

This clonotype is deemed medium-sized. The chain employs TRBV10-2 and TRBJ1-3; D not resolved. This CDR3 region has 15 residues. Trimming cost V 3 bases and J 0 bases, with 9 bases left between them. The V gene's germline CDR1 is WSHSY and CDR2 SAAADI. CDR3 coding DNA: TGCGCCAGCAGTGACCACGTTGTCTCTGGAAACACCATATATTTT. Translation: CASSDHVVSGNTIYF.